This T cell receptor (beta chain) emerged from a study of CD8+ T cells in alopecia areata. The overall study: In an open-label trial, patients got 5 to 10 mg tofacitinib twice daily. The duration of tofacitinib was 6 to 18 months, with 6 months off drug afterward.

Remarks on this clone: What it binds is unknown.

RNA was extracted and reverse transcribed into cDNA as the sequencing template. Sequencing was performed with immunoSEQ multiplex PCR; in TCRdb, only in-frame clones are kept and a portion is missing. The data hold about 210,000 clones, with 64% observed a single time. Overall study results and limits: It was observed that many expanded lesional clones persisted in scalp and blood during tofacitinib.

With V trimmed by 5 bases and J by 4 bases, 5 bases remained unmatched. CDR1 and CDR2 from the germline V gene are PRHDT and FYEKMQ (reference sequence). The CDR3 covers 14 residues. The treatment: oral pan-JAK inhibitor, 5-10 mg twice daily. Lesional scalp punch biopsies and peripheral blood came from alopecia areata patients. This chain connects TRBV13 to TRBJ1-5, with TRBD1 identical over 7 bases. The clonotype comes from a human donor with alopecia areata. The starting material was CD4+ T cells sorted from blood, obtained at week 4, from a patient treated with tofacitinib. The CDR3 region has the DNA TGTGCCAGCAGCCCGGGACAGCTGAATCAGCCCCAGCATTTT. This gives the protein CASSPGQLNQPQHF.